Sequencing of this T cell receptor (beta chain) was carried out in a study of control samples from healthy donors and cancer patients (dated by TCRdb to 2018 to 2021). Including the terminal cysteine and phenylalanine, the CDR3 comprises 11 residues. Only the CDR3 DNA is retained, 33 bases long and in frame from the first base. The germline V gene sets CDR1 to KGHDR and CDR2 to SFDVKD. As regards this clone: The specificity of this receptor is unknown. A read error may account for a junction end that differs from germline.

Library prep was done by the immunoSEQ multiplex PCR assay. TCRdb re-hosts the immuneACCESS table, in-frame sequences only. Its copies lack some clones; in the studies checked, an unresolved V gene accounts for under half of them, and the cause for the rest is not known. Recorded for this sample are roughly 120,000 clones; 88% of them occurred a single time. Clones ranked in the top ten supply around 3.4% of the sample. This receptor chain uses TRBV24-1 and TRBJ1-2; 9 bases in the middle match TRBD1. The source of this sequence is a man aged 35-49 years in good health. The sequencing sample was made of blood. CDR3 sequence: CATSDRDRVHF. In nucleotides, the sequence is TGTGCCACCAGTGATCGGGACAGGGTGCATTTC.